This record looks at one T cell receptor beta chain sequence and its context. What it binds is unknown. V was cut by 0 bases and J by 8 bases, with 11 bases left in between. CDR1 SGHRS and CDR2 YFSETQ come from the germline V gene. The CDR3 is 13 residues long. The data originate from a study of blood T cells in healthy people across ages. A J-beta primer mix and a sample-barcoded 5' primer were used in a second PCR of about 7 to 12 cycles. Each cDNA molecule, via a template-switch adaptor with 12 random nucleotides, was tagged. TCRdb called the 5' RACE reads again in MiXCR, with one record for every CDR3 protein. The profile covers roughly 680,000 distinct CDR3 sequences, with 45% to 50% appearing a single time and roughly 31% taken by the ten largest. General observations from the study: The study regarded diversity estimates from one million T cells as underestimates.

Material for sequencing was blood. This TCR was sampled from a woman aged 55-70 years in good health. This sequence joins TRBV5-1 and TRBJ1-2; D may be TRBD1 (5 bases). Written as DNA, the CDR3 is TGCGCCAGCAGCTTGGAAGGGCGGGGCGGCTACACCTTC. Translation gives CASSLEGRGGYTF.